What follows describes a single T cell receptor beta chain. The table came from immunoSEQ multiplex PCR; TCRdb's copy has only in-frame clones and leaves some out. The sample has roughly 500,000 clones; 90% to 96% are singletons. Looked up from germline, CDR1 is ENHRY and CDR2 is SYGVKD. The CDR3 totals 14 residues. These data come from a study of shared clonotypes between healthy human individuals. This TCR derives from a woman in her twenties or thirties in good health. Sequencing input: naive CD4+ T cells sorted from blood. Indicated subset: CD45RA+ positively selected. The rearrangement joins TRBV10-3 to TRBJ2-5, with 9 positions matching TRBD1. The J call is uncertain, as TRBJ2-7 better fits the DNA end. The CDR3 nucleotides read TGTGCCATCAGGTTCGGGACAGGGCCCTACGAGCAGTACTTC. Amino acids: CAIRFGTGPYEQYF.